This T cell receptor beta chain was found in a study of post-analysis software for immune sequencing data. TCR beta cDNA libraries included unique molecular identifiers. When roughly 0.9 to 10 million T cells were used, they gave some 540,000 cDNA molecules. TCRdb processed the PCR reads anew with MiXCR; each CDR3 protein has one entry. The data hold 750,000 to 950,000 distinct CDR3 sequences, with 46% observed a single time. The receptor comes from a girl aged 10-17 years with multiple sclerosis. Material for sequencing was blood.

This CDR3 is CASTRGDWETQYF. CDR3 nucleotide sequence: TGTGCCAGCACCCGGGGCGATTGGGAGACCCAGTACTTC. The rearrangement uses TRBV6-5 and TRBJ2-5; perhaps D is TRBD1 or TRBD2 (5 bases each). Trimming pared 7 bases from V and 5 bases from J, leaving 14 bases between. CDR1 and CDR2 (germline): MNHEY, SVGAGI. This CDR3 region has 13 residues.